The T cell receptor (beta chain) under discussion was sequenced for a study of blood T cell repertoires in COVID-19. Some clones are missing from TCRdb's copy, which holds only in-frame ones; the method was immunoSEQ multiplex PCR. The profile shows roughly 40,000 clones, more than 90% of them singletons. In its sample, this clone was seen once. Deletions cut 6 bases from V and 6 bases from J, with 23 bases between. Germline V gene lookup returns CDR1 LNHDA and CDR2 SQIVND (reference sequence). This CDR3 has 16 residues. The V call is TRBV19, the J call TRBJ1-1; the D gene is possibly TRBD1 (5 bases). The sequence was obtained from a man aged 45 to 65 with COVID-19, enrolled during active disease. The material sequenced was peripheral blood. CDR3 residues: CASRRSSLQGAAEAFF. The CDR3 bases are TGTGCCAGTAGACGTTCATCTCTTCAGGGTGCAGCTGAAGCTTTCTTT.